One sample yielded the 13 T cell receptor beta chains listed below, sequenced in a study of persistence of HIV-infected CD4 T cells. The immunoSEQ assay was version 4, run in survey mode. Only in-frame clones appear in the TCRdb table, and some are missing; sequencing was by immunoSEQ multiplex PCR. Of 25,000 to 30,000 clones listed, around 82% were seen once; the top ten hold about 0.8%. Antigens of these TCRs are unknown. The stimulus was lysate of CMV-infected fibroblasts, about 11 ug/mL. Memory cells lacking CD40L and CD69 with high CD45RO were sorted. Specimen: CD4+ T cells sorted from PBMCs after approximately 20-hour stimulation, collected from a patient who received antiretroviral therapy. These receptors were obtained from an adult woman with HIV who was CMV-seropositive.

CDR3 in DNA: TGTGCCAGCAGCCACGGGACAGGGGCAGGCACAGATACGCAGTATTTT. It is translated as CASSHGTGAGTDTQYF. This sequence joins TRBV5-8 and TRBJ2-3; 10 nucleotides align to TRBD1. With 4 bases clipped from V and 1 base from J, the junction kept 6 bases outside the gene matches. Per the germline V gene, CDR1 is SGHTS and CDR2 is YDEGEE. The CDR3 sequence is 16 residues long.

CDR3 in DNA: TGTGCCATCAGTAAGGTGGGACAGGCCCTTGAAGCTTTCTTT. Its protein product is CAISKVGQALEAFF. The J gene is TRBJ1-1, the V gene TRBV10-3, with TRBD1 matching over 8 bases. CDR1 and CDR2 from the germline V gene are ENHRY and SYGVKD. V was clipped by 5 bases and J by 7 bases; unmatched bases: 9. The CDR3 length is 14 residues.

The rearrangement uses TRBV6-6 and TRBJ1-3; D may be TRBD1 (5 bases). CDR1 is MNHNY and CDR2 is SVGAGI in the germline V gene (reference sequence). Trimming pared 7 bases from V and 0 bases from J, leaving 7 bases between. The CDR3 extends over 13 amino acids. The CDR3 DNA sequence: TGTGCCAGCAAGGGGACCTCTGGAAACACCATATATTTT. This codes for CASKGTSGNTIYF.

The chain combines TRBV7-3 with TRBJ2-5, with D hard to call. Germline V lookup: CDR1 SGHTA, CDR2 FQGTGA. V lost 5 bases, J lost 4 bases, and 17 bases lay in between. The CDR3 has 15 amino acids. Here the CDR3 reads CASSRTTSRGETQYF. CDR3 bases: TGTGCCAGCAGCCGAACTACCTCGAGAGGAGAGACCCAGTACTTC.

The V and J genes are TRBV5-4 and TRBJ1-2, with 12 nucleotides matching TRBD1. CDR1 and CDR2 from the germline V gene are SGHNT and YYREEE (reference sequence). The J segment lost 5 bases and the V segment lost 3 bases, leaving 5 bases of the junction unmatched. The CDR3 runs 15 residues. CDR3 sequence: CASSSGTGGQYGYTF. In DNA form, the CDR3 reads TGTGCCAGCAGCTCCGGGACAGGGGGCCAGTATGGCTACACCTTC. The full variable domain, with the rest looked up from reference TRBV5-4 and TRBJ1-2, is ETGVTQSPTHLIKTRGQQVTLRCSSQSGHNTVSWYQQALGQGPQFIFQYYREEENGRGNFPPRFSGLQFPNYSSELNVNALELDDSALYLCASSSGTGGQYGYTFGSGTRLTVV.

The chain carries TRBV6-2 or TRBV6-3 and TRBJ2-7, with 8 nucleotides matching TRBD1. V lost 7 bases, J lost 5 bases, and 25 bases stayed unmatched. This CDR3 contains 19 residues. CDR1 is MNHEY, CDR2 SVGEGT, per germline. CDR3 region: CASTPIKLQGAATRDEQYF. For the CDR3, the DNA is TGTGCCAGCACCCCCATTAAGTTGCAGGGGGCCGCCACTAGGGACGAGCAGTACTTC.

The chain is built from TRBV7-2 and TRBJ2-7; 8 positions agree with TRBD2. The germline V gene has CDR1 SGHTA and CDR2 FQGNSA. V lost 4 bases to trimming and J lost 5 bases; unmatched junction nucleotides: 10. The CDR3 spans 15 residues. The CDR3 region is CASSSPRGGRDEQYF. CDR3 coding DNA: TGTGCCAGCAGCTCTCCTCGGGGGGGGCGCGACGAGCAGTACTTC.

The J gene is TRBJ2-3, the V gene TRBV2, with D hard to call. Germline V gene lookup returns CDR1 SNHLY and CDR2 FYNNEI. The CDR3 has 10 amino acids. V shed 1 base and J shed 8 bases, with 1 base lying between them. The CDR3 nucleotides read TGTGCCAGCAGTGAAGTTACGCAGTATTTT. It encodes CASSEVTQYF.

V is TRBV11-2 and J is TRBJ1-2; D is possibly TRBD1 (6 bases). CDR1 is SGHAT, CDR2 FQNNGV, per germline. This CDR3 region has 17 residues. Trimming took 1 base from V and 2 from J, leaving 17 bases between them. The CDR3 region has the DNA TGTGCCAGCAGCTTAGCGGGGGGCAGCTCCGCGAACTATGGCTACACCTTC. The encoded protein is CASSLAGGSSANYGYTF.

In nucleotides, the CDR3 is TGTGCCAGCAGCCACAGAGGGGACAGGGGGCTGGGGACTGAAGCTTTCTTT. This codes for CASSHRGDRGLGTEAFF. The chain is built from TRBV7-8 and TRBJ1-1; 12 nucleotides line up with TRBD1. Trimming took 5 bases from V and 5 from J; bases not matched to a gene: 12. Germline V gene sequence: CDR1 SGHVS, CDR2 FQNEAQ. The length of the CDR3 is 17 residues.

This clone is termed medium-sized. This chain joins TRBV2 and TRBJ1-1; D gene uncertain. The CDR3 sequence is 14 residues long. V dropped 2 bases and J dropped 7 bases, with 14 bases sitting between them. CDR1 and CDR2 from the germline V gene are SNHLY and FYNNEI. In DNA form, the CDR3 reads TGTGCCAGCAGTGAAACGGGGTGGAACGGTGAAGCTTTCTTT. Translated: CASSETGWNGEAFF.

V gene TRBV5-5 combines with J gene TRBJ2-3; the match to TRBD2 covers 8 bases. V shed 4 bases, J shed 4 bases, and the junction held 2 bases outside the gene matches. The CDR3 spans 13 residues. The V gene's germline CDR1 is SGHKS and CDR2 YYEKEE (reference sequence). CDR3 DNA sequence: TGTGCCAGCAGCCCCGGGGGGGCAGATACGCAGTATTTT. Translated, it gives CASSPGGADTQYF. The whole variable domain, remainder taken from reference TRBV5-5 and TRBJ2-3, is DAGVTQSPTHLIKTRGQQVTLRCSPISGHKSVSWYQQVLGQGPQFIFQYYEKEERGRGNFPDRFSARQFPNYSSELNVNALLLGDSALYLCASSPGGADTQYFGPGTRLTVL.

V usage is TRBV5-1 and J usage is TRBJ2-5; TRBD2 aligns across 9 bases. The CDR3 contains 14 residues. Per the germline V gene, CDR1 is SGHRS and CDR2 is YFSETQ. The V segment lost 4 bases and the J segment 5 bases; nucleotides outside the gene matches: 6. This chain's CDR3 is CASSTGGGAETQYF. The DNA for the CDR3 is TGCGCCAGCAGCACTGGCGGGGGGGCGGAGACCCAGTACTTC.